Listed below are T cell receptor beta chains from one sample, sequenced in a study of shared clonotypes between healthy human individuals. The assay was immunoSEQ multiplex PCR, and TCRdb's table has in-frame clones only and misses some. The sample carries approximately 480,000 clones, approximately 79% recorded once. Sequenced: PBMCs. These receptors originate from a woman in her forties in good health. Some clones in this sample may be carry-over from other donors' samples. Both conserved end residues are part of each CDR3. D genes are given only for firm matches. A clone size is listed for some rows: how often the clone was seen (once, few, many), or a class if it is expanded.

DNA: TGTGCCAGCAGTTACGGACAGGGGTGGACAGATACGCAGTATTTT
CDR3: CASSYGQGWTDTQYF
V: TRBV6-5
J: TRBJ2-3
D: TRBD1
size: .

DNA: TGTGCCAGCAGTTACGAGGCCTCTAGCGGGAGAGGGGAGCAGTACTTC
CDR3: CASSYEASSGRGEQYF
V: TRBV6-5
J: TRBJ2-7
D: TRBD2
size: once

DNA: TGTGCCAGCAGTTTATCTACTAGCAGAAACCAAGAGACCCAGTACTTC
CDR3: CASSLSTSRNQETQYF
V: TRBV27
J: TRBJ2-5
D: .
size: .

DNA: TGTGCCAGCAGTCTTAACAATGAGCAGTTCTTC
CDR3: CASSLNNEQFF
V: TRBV28
J: TRBJ2-1
D: .
size: .

DNA: TGTGCCAGCAGCTTAGATACGGATGAGCAGTTCTTC
CDR3: CASSLDTDEQFF
V: TRBV11-3
J: TRBJ2-1
D: .
size: once

DNA: TGTGCCAGCAGCTTAATTGCCGGGAGCTCCTACAATGAGCAGTTCTTC
CDR3: CASSLIAGSSYNEQFF
V: TRBV7-3
J: TRBJ2-1
D: .
size: .

DNA: TGTGCCAGCAGCGTAGAGGCAGGCGACACTGAAGCTTTCTTT
CDR3: CASSVEAGDTEAFF
V: TRBV9
J: TRBJ1-1
D: .
size: .

DNA: TGTGCCACCAGCAGAGTTGTCTTAGCACCCCTCCACTTT
CDR3: CATSRVVLAPLHF
V: TRBV15
J: TRBJ1-6
D: .
size: .

DNA: TGCGCCAGCAGCTTGTTAGGGGGCTCCTACGAGCAGTACTTC
CDR3: CASSLLGGSYEQYF
V: TRBV5-1
J: TRBJ2-7
D: .
size: .

DNA: TGTGCCAGCAGCTTAACTAGCGGGAGAAATAATGAGCAGTTCTTC
CDR3: CASSLTSGRNNEQFF
V: TRBV7-3
J: TRBJ2-1
D: TRBD2
size: .

DNA: TGCGCCAGCAGTGATGGTCTAACGAACACCGGGGAGCTGTTTTTT
CDR3: CASSDGLTNTGELFF
V: TRBV10-2
J: TRBJ2-2
D: .
size: many

DNA: TGTGCCAGTAGTATGGGGGGGGGAACTGAAGCTTTCTTT
CDR3: CASSMGGGTEAFF
V: TRBV19
J: TRBJ1-1
D: .
size: .

DNA: TGTGCCAGCCATCGGGGCGGGAACACTGAAGCTTTCTTT
CDR3: CASHRGGNTEAFF
V: TRBV6-6
J: TRBJ1-1
D: .
size: once

DNA: TGCGCCAGCAGCGAAACCCCCTATCGGACAGGGATGGATAACATTCAGTACTTC
CDR3: CASSETPYRTGMDNIQYF
V: TRBV4-3
J: TRBJ2-4
D: TRBD1
size: .

DNA: TGTGCCAGCAGTAGGCCGGGACTACCGAGCTCCTACAATGAGCAGTTCTTC
CDR3: CASSRPGLPSSYNEQFF
V: TRBV27
J: TRBJ2-1
D: TRBD2
size: .

DNA: TGTGCCAGCAGCTCGACTAGCGGGAGATTTGAGGAGCAGTTCTTC
CDR3: CASSSTSGRFEEQFF
V: TRBV7-3
J: TRBJ2-1
D: TRBD2
size: .

DNA: TGCGCCAGCAGCTTGGACAGGGTCCAAGAGACCCAGTACTTC
CDR3: CASSLDRVQETQYF
V: TRBV5-1
J: TRBJ2-5
D: .
size: .

DNA: TGTGCCAGCAGCTTGAAGAGGACAGGGGGCGTGGGTCAGCCCCAGCATTTT
CDR3: CASSLKRTGGVGQPQHF
V: TRBV5-8
J: TRBJ1-5
D: TRBD1
size: .

DNA: TGTGCCAGCAGCCGACTAGCGAGCACAGATACGCAGTATTTT
CDR3: CASSRLASTDTQYF
V: TRBV7-9
J: TRBJ2-3
D: TRBD2
size: .

DNA: TGTGCCAGCAGCTTGGACAGTAAGAACACCGGGGAGCTGTTTTTT
CDR3: CASSLDSKNTGELFF
V: TRBV5-4
J: TRBJ2-2
D: .
size: few

DNA: TGCAGTGCTGTACAGGACTATGGCTACACCTTC
CDR3: CSAVQDYGYTF
V: TRBV20-1
J: TRBJ1-2
D: .
size: .

DNA: TGCAGCGTTGAGTGGGGCCGCAATCAGCCCCAGCATTTT
CDR3: CSVEWGRNQPQHF
V: TRBV29-1
J: TRBJ1-5
D: .
size: few

DNA: TGTGCCAGCAGCTCTGCGGGGGCGTACACTGAAGCTTTCTTT
CDR3: CASSSAGAYTEAFF
V: TRBV9
J: TRBJ1-1
D: .
size: .

DNA: TGTGCCAGTAGTCCTAGGGGGGGACGAGTCTACGAGCAGTACTTC
CDR3: CASSPRGGRVYEQYF
V: TRBV19
J: TRBJ2-7
D: .
size: .

DNA: TGTGCCAGCAGTGACCACGACAGACCCTACGAGCAGTACTTC
CDR3: CASSDHDRPYEQYF
V: TRBV2
J: TRBJ2-7
D: .
size: once

DNA: TGTGCCAGCAGTCGGGACACCAACTATGGCTACACCTTC
CDR3: CASSRDTNYGYTF
V: TRBV2
J: TRBJ1-2
D: .
size: many

DNA: TGTGCCAGCAGCCCTTCGGCCTCGAGGAGGGGAAAGTACTTC
CDR3: CASSPSASRRGKYF
V: TRBV7-3
J: TRBJ2-7
D: .
size: few

DNA: TGTGCCAGCAGCTCCCGGGGGGGGATGAACACTGAAGCTTTCTTT
CDR3: CASSSRGGMNTEAFF
V: TRBV6-5
J: TRBJ1-1
D: .
size: once

DNA: TGTGCCAGCAACACGGGTGGACTAGCGGGAGAGACCCAGTACTTC
CDR3: CASNTGGLAGETQYF
V: TRBV7-2
J: TRBJ2-5
D: TRBD2
size: .

DNA: TGTGCCAGCAGCGCCCGACTAGCGGGAGAAGAGACCCAGTACTTC
CDR3: CASSARLAGEETQYF
V: TRBV7-2
J: TRBJ2-5
D: TRBD2
size: .

DNA: TGCGCCAGCAGCTTGTTGACAAGCACTGAAGCTTTCTTT
CDR3: CASSLLTSTEAFF
V: TRBV5-1
J: TRBJ1-1
D: .
size: .

DNA: TGTGCCAGCAGTTTCCCAGCGGGATTCACCTACAATGAGCAGTTCTTC
CDR3: CASSFPAGFTYNEQFF
V: TRBV28
J: TRBJ2-1
D: TRBD2
size: .

DNA: TGTGCCAGCTCACCATCCCGGGACCACCTTCAGCCCCAGCATTTT
CDR3: CASSPSRDHLQPQHF
V: TRBV18
J: TRBJ1-5
D: .
size: .

DNA: TGTGCCAGCACTCGAGGGAGAAGTGCCAACGAGCAGTACTTC
CDR3: CASTRGRSANEQYF
V: TRBV2
J: TRBJ2-7
D: .
size: .

DNA: TGTGCCAGCAGTTACTCGAGGCGGGCCTACGAGCAGTACTTC
CDR3: CASSYSRRAYEQYF
V: TRBV6-6
J: TRBJ2-7
D: .
size: .

DNA: TGTGCCAGCAGCAAAGATCACAGGGTTGCTCTACGCGAGCAGTACTTC
CDR3: CASSKDHRVALREQYF
V: TRBV21-1
J: TRBJ2-7
D: .
size: .

DNA: TGCGCCAGCACCCAAAGGGGGACTAGCGGGAGCCCCTACGAGCAGTACTTC
CDR3: CASTQRGTSGSPYEQYF
V: TRBV5-1
J: TRBJ2-7
D: TRBD2
size: .

DNA: TGTGCCAGCAGTGACGGGCGGGAAATGAACACCGGGGAGCTGTTTTTT
CDR3: CASSDGREMNTGELFF
V: TRBV6-4
J: TRBJ2-2
D: .
size: .

DNA: TGTGCCAGCAAGCAGCGGGAGTCCCAAAATGAGCAGTTCTTC
CDR3: CASKQRESQNEQFF
V: TRBV2
J: TRBJ2-1
D: TRBD2
size: .

DNA: TGTGCCAGCAGTTTATCGATCGGCTACTCCGCGGGGGACCATAGCACAGATACGCAGTATTTT
CDR3: CASSLSIGYSAGDHSTDTQYF
V: TRBV27
J: TRBJ2-3
D: TRBD2
size: .

DNA: TGTGCCAGTAGTATCCTAGCGGACCAAGAGACCCAGTACTTC
CDR3: CASSILADQETQYF
V: TRBV19
J: TRBJ2-5
D: TRBD2
size: .

DNA: TGTGCCAGCAGTTTGAGAAACTACGAGCAGTACTTC
CDR3: CASSLRNYEQYF
V: TRBV28
J: TRBJ2-7
D: .
size: few

DNA: TGCGCCAGCAGCCAAGAAGGATTCGGCAGCCGGAGGGAAAAACTGTTTTTT
CDR3: CASSQEGFGSRREKLFF
V: TRBV4-3
J: TRBJ1-4
D: .
size: .

DNA: TGCAGCACCGGACAGGGGGCGGGAGGCTACACCTTC
CDR3: CSTGQGAGGYTF
V: TRBV29-1
J: TRBJ1-2
D: TRBD1
size: .

DNA: TGCGCCAGCAGCTTGGCCGCGCGGAGCACAGATACGCAGTATTTT
CDR3: CASSLAARSTDTQYF
V: TRBV5-1
J: TRBJ2-3
D: .
size: .

DNA: TGTGCCAGCAACACAGGACAGGGGGGTGGTCAGCCCCAGCATTTT
CDR3: CASNTGQGGGQPQHF
V: TRBV28
J: TRBJ1-5
D: TRBD1
size: .

DNA: TGTGCCAGCAGCGAAACCGGGACAGGGTATCCCACTGAAGCTTTCTTT
CDR3: CASSETGTGYPTEAFF
V: TRBV7-3
J: TRBJ1-1
D: TRBD1
size: .

DNA: TGTGCCAGCAGTTCCGGACGGATGGTCCATGAGCAGTTCTTC
CDR3: CASSSGRMVHEQFF
V: TRBV7-6
J: TRBJ2-1
D: .
size: .

DNA: TGTGCCTGGGGCGGGACTCGAGGGGAGACCCAGTACTTC
CDR3: CAWGGTRGETQYF
V: TRBV30
J: TRBJ2-5
D: .
size: .

DNA: TGCAGCGTTCTGACAGAGAGCTCCTACGAGCAGTACTTC
CDR3: CSVLTESSYEQYF
V: TRBV29-1
J: TRBJ2-7
D: .
size: .

DNA: TGTGCAAGTCGCTTCCCCGCCTACAATGAGCAGTTCTTC
CDR3: CASRFPAYNEQFF
V: TRBV12-2
J: TRBJ2-1
D: .
size: once